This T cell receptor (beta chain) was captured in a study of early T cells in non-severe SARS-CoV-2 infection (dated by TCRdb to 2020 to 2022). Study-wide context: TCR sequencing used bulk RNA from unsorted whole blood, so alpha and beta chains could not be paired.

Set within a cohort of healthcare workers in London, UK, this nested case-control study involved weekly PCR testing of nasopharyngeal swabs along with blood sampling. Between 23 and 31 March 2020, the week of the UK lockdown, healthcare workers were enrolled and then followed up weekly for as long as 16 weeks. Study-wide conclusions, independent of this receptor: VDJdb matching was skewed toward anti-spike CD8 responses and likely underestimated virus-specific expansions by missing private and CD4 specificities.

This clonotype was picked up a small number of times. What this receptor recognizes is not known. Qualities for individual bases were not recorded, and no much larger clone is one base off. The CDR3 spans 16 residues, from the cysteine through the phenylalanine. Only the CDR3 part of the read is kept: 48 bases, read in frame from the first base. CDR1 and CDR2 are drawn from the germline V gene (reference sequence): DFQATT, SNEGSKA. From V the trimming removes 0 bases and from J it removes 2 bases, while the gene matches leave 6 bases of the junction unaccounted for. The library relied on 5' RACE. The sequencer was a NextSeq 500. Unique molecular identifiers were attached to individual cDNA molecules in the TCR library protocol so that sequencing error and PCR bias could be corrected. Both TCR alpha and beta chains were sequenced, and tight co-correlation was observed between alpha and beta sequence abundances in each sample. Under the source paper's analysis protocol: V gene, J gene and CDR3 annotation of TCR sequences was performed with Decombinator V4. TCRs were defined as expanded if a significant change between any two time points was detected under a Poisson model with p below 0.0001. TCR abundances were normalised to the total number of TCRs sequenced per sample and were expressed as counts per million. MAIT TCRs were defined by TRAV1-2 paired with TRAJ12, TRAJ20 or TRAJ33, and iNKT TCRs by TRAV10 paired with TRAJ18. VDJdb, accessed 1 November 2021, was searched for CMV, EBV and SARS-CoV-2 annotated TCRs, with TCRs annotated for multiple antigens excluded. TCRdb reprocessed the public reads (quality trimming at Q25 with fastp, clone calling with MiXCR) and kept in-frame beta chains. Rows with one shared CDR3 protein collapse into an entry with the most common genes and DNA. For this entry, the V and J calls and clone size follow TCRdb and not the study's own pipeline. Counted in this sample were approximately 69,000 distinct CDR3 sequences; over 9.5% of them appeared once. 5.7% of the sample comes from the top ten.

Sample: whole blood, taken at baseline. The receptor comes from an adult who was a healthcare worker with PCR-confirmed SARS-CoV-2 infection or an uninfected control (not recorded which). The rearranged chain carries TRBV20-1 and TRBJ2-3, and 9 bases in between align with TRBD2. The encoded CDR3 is CSARDPAGGATDTQYF. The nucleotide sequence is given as TGCAGTGCTAGAGATCCCGCGGGAGGGGCCACAGATACGCAGTATTTT.